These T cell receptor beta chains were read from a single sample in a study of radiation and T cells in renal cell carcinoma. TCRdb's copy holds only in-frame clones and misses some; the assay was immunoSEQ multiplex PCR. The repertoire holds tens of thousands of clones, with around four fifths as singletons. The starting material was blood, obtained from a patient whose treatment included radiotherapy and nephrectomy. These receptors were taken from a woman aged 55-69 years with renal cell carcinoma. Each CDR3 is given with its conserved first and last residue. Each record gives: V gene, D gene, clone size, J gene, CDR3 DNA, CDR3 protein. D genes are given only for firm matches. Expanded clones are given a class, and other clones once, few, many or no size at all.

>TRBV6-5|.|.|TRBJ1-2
TGTGCCAGCAGTTACGATACTTCAGGGGAGGGCTACACCTTC
CASSYDTSGEGYTF
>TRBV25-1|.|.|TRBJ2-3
TGTGCCAGCAAGGGGCCCTGGGGCACAGATACGCAGTATTTT
CASKGPWGTDTQYF
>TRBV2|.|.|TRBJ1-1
TGTGCCAGCAGGGCAGAGAGCGGGAACACTGAAGCTTTCTTT
CASRAESGNTEAFF
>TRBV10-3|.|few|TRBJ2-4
TGTGCCATCAGTGACCCCTCCAGGGGCGGTGTGGCCAAAAACATTCAGTACTTC
CAISDPSRGGVAKNIQYF
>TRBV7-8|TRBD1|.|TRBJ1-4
TGTGCCAGCAGCTTAGACTGGACAGGGAGGGGGGAAAAACTGTTTTTT
CASSLDWTGRGEKLFF
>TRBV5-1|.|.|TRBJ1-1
TGCGCCAGCAGCTCGTCGAACACTGAAGCTTTCTTT
CASSSSNTEAFF
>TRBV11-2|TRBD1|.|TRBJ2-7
TGTGCCAGCAGCTTCGGGACAGGGAACTACGAGCAGTACTTC
CASSFGTGNYEQYF
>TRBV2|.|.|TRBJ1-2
TGTGCCAGCAGTGTTTCTGGGGCGGATGGCTACACCTTC
CASSVSGADGYTF
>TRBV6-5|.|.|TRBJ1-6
TGTGCCAGCAGAGATTATCGGGATTCACCCCTCCACTTT
CASRDYRDSPLHF
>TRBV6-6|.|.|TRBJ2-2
TGTGCCAGCAGTTACAGGGGGGACACCGGGGAGCTGTTTTTT
CASSYRGDTGELFF
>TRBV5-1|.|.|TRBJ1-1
TGCGCCAGCAGTCAGGACGGTGATGAAGCTTTCTTT
CASSQDGDEAFF
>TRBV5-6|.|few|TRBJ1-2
TGTGCCAGCAGCTCGGCGGCATCAATCTATGGCTACACCTTC
CASSSAASIYGYTF
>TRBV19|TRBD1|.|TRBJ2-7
TGTGCCAGTAGTACACAGGGGGGTCCCTACGAGCAGTACTTC
CASSTQGGPYEQYF
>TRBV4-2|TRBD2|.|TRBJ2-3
TGTGCCAGCAGCCAACCCGGGACTAGCGGGGGGCCGGTAGATACGCAGTATTTT
CASSQPGTSGGPVDTQYF